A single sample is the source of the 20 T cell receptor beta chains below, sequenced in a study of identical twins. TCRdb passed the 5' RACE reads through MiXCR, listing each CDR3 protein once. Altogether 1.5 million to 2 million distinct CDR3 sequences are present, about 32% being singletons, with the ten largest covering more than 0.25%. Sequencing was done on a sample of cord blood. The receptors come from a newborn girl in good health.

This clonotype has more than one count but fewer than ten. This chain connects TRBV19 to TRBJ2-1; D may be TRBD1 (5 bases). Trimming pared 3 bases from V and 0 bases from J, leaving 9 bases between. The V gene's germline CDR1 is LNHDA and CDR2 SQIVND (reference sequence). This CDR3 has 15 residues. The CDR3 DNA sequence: TGTGCCAGTAGTATGAGACAGAGCTCCTACAATGAGCAGTTCTTC. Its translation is CASSMRQSSYNEQFF.

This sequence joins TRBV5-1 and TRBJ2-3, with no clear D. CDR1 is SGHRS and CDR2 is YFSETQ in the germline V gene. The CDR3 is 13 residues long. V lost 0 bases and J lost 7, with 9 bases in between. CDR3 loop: CASSLESVNTQYF. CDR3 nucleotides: TGCGCCAGCAGCTTGGAGTCAGTAAATACGCAGTATTTT.

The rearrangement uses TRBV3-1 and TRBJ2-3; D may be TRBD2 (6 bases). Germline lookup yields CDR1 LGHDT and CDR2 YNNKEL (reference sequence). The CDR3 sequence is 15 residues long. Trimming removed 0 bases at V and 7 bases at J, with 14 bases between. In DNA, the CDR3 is TGTGCCAGCAGCCAAGAGGTACCCGGGGGAAATACGCAGTATTTT. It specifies CASSQEVPGGNTQYF.

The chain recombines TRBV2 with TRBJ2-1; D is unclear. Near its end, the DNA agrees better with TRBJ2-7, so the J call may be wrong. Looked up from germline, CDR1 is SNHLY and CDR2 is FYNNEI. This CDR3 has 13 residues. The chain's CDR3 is CASSETAYNEQYF. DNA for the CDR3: TGTGCCAGCAGTGAGACTGCCTACAATGAGCAGTACTTC.

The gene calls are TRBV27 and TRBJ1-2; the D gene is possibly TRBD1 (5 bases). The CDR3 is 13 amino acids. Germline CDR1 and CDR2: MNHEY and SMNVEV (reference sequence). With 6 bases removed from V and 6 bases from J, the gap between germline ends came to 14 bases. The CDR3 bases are TGTGCCAGCAGATCAGCGGGGGTACATGGCTACACCTTC. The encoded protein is CASRSAGVHGYTF.

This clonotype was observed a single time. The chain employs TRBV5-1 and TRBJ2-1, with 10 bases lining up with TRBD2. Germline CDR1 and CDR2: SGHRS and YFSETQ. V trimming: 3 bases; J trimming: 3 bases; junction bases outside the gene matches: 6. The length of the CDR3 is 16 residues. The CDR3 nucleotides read TGCGCCAGCAGCTCATTACTAGCGGGATACTACAATGAGCAGTTCTTC. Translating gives CASSSLLAGYYNEQFF.

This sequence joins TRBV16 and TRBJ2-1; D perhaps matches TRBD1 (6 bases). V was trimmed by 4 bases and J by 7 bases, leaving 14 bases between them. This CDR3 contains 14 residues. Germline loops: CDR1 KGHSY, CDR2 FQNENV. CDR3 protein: CASSPLGAENEQFF. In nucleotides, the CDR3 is TGTGCCAGCAGCCCCCTGGGGGCGGAAAATGAGCAGTTCTTC.

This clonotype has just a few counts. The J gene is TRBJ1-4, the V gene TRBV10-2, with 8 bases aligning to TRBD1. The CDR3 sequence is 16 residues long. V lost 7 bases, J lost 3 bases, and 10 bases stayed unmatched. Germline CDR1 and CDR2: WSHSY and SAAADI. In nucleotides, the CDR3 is TGCGCCAGCAAGACGGCAGGGGGCCGGTCTAATGAAAAACTGTTTTTT. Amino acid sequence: CASKTAGGRSNEKLFF.

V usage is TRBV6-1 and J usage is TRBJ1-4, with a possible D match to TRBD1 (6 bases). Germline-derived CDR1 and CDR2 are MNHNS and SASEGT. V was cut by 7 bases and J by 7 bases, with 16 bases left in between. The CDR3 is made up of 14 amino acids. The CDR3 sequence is CASTKDGGREKLFF. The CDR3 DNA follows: TGTGCCAGCACCAAGGACGGGGGGCGTGAAAAACTGTTTTTT.

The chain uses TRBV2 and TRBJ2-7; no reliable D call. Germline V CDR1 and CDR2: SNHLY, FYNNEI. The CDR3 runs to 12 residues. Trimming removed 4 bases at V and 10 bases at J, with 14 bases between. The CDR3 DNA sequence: TGTGCCAGCAGTGCCCAACAAGCTTACCAGTACTTC. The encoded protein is CASSAQQAYQYF.

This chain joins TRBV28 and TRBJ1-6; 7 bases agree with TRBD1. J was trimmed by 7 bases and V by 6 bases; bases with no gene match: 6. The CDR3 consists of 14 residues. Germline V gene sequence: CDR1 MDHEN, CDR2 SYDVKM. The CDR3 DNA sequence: TGTGCCAGCAGCTTCAGGGGGGCGAATTCACCCCTCCACTTT. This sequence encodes CASSFRGANSPLHF.

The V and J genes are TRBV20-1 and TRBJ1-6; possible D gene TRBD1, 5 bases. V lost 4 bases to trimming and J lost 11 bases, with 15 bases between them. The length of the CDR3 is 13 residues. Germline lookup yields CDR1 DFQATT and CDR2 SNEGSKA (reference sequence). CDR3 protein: CSATSGGSAPLHF. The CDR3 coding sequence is TGCAGTGCTACAAGCGGGGGTTCGGCACCCCTCCACTTT.

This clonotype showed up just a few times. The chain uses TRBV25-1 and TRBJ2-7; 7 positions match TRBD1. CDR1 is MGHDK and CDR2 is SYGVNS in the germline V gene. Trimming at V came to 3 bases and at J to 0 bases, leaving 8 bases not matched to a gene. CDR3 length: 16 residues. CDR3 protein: CASSEPGTASSYEQYF. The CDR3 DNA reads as TGTGCCAGCAGTGAGCCCGGGACAGCCAGCTCCTACGAGCAGTACTTC.

The CDR3 loop is CASSLTDRNTEAFF. CDR3 DNA sequence: TGTGCCAGCAGCCTTACTGACAGGAACACTGAAGCTTTCTTT. The V call is TRBV11-2, the J call TRBJ1-1; D perhaps matches TRBD1 (5 bases). Per germline, CDR1 SGHAT and CDR2 FQNNGV. The CDR3 sequence is 14 residues long. The V end lost 5 bases, the J end lost 1 base, and 11 bases lay between the germline ends.

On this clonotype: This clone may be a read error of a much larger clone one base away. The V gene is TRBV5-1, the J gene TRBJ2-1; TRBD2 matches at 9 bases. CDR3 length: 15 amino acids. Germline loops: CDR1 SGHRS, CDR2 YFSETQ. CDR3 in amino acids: CVSSLVSGSVNEQFF. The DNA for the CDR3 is TGCGTCAGCAGCTTGGTTAGCGGGAGCGTGAATGAGCAGTTCTTC.

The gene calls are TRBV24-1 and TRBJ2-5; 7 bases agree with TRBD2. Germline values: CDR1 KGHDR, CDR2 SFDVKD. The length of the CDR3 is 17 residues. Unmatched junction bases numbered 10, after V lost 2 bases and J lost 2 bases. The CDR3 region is CATSDWTRASGQETQYF. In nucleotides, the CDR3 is TGTGCCACCAGTGATTGGACAAGGGCTAGCGGTCAAGAGACCCAGTACTTC.

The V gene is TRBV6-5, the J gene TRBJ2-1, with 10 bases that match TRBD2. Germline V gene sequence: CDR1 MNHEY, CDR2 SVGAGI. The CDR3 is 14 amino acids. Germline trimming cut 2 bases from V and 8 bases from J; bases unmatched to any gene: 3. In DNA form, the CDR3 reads TGTGCCAGCAGTTACCTAGCGGGAGTCTATGAGCAGTTCTTC. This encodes CASSYLAGVYEQFF.

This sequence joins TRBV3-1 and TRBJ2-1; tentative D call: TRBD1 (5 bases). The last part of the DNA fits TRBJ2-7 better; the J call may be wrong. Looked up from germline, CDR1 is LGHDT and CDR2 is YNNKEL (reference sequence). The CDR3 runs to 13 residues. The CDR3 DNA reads TGTGCCAGCAGCCTGACAGTGACCAATGAGCAGTACTTC. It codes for CASSLTVTNEQYF.

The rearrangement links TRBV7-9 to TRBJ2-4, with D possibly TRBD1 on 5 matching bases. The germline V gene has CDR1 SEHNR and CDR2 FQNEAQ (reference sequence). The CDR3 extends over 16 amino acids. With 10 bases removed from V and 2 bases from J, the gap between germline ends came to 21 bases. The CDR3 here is CATLGLETAPKNIQYF. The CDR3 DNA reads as TGTGCCACTTTGGGCCTAGAGACAGCCCCCAAAAACATTCAGTACTTC.

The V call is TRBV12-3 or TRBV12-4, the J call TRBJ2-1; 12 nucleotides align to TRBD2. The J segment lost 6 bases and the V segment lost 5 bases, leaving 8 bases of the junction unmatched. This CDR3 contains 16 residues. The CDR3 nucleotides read TGTGCCAGCAGTCCAAGACTAGCGGGAGTGGGCAATGAGCAGTTCTTC. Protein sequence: CASSPRLAGVGNEQFF.